Shown below are 10 T cell receptor beta chains from a single sample sequenced in a study of STAT5B mutations in CD4+ large granular lymphocyte leukemia. The table came from immunoSEQ multiplex PCR; TCRdb's copy has only in-frame clones and leaves some out. The data contain tens of thousands of clones, 65% to 85% of them seen just once; the ten biggest clones take up 0.3% to 0.4%. Sequenced: CD4+ T cells from blood buffy coats. All receptors come from a human donor in good health.

J is TRBJ1-2 and V is TRBV19; 7 positions agree with TRBD1. The CDR3 totals 15 residues. The germline V gene has CDR1 LNHDA and CDR2 SQIVND (reference sequence). The junction had 11 bases not matched to a gene; V was cut back by 4 bases and J by 6 bases. CDR3 sequence reads: CASSRDSVLRNGYTF. The CDR3, as DNA: TGTGCCAGTAGTAGGGACAGCGTGCTGAGGAATGGCTACACCTTC.

The sample holds a few counts of this clone. J is TRBJ1-2 and V is TRBV18; D is ambiguous. This CDR3 comprises 16 residues. Germline CDR1 reads KGHSH; CDR2 reads LQKENI. Trimming stripped 2 bases from V and 2 bases from J, with 15 bases between. The CDR3 reads CASSPERWRTNYGYTF. In DNA, the CDR3 is TGTGCCAGCTCACCAGAACGCTGGAGAACCAACTATGGCTACACCTTC.

The J gene is TRBJ2-7, the V gene TRBV30; 8 nucleotides match TRBD1. This CDR3 spans 15 amino acids. Germline CDR1 and CDR2: GTSNPN and SVGIG (reference sequence). V shed 1 base, J shed 3 bases, and the junction held 8 bases outside the gene matches. CDR3 amino acids: CAWSARTGILYEQYF. The CDR3, as DNA: TGTGCCTGGAGTGCAAGGACAGGGATTCTCTACGAGCAGTACTTC.

The chain links TRBV14 to TRBJ1-1, with TRBD1 as a possible D gene (5 bases). CDR1 SGHDN and CDR2 FVKESK come from the germline V gene. CDR3 length: 15 amino acids. V was pared by 5 bases and J by 0 bases, with 13 bases between. CDR3 DNA sequence: TGTGCCAGCAGCGACCGGGACTTAATGAACACTGAAGCTTTCTTT. It codes for CASSDRDLMNTEAFF. The entire variable domain, with the rest obtained from reference TRBV14 and TRBJ1-1, is as follows: EAGVTQFPSHSVIEKGQTVTLRCDPISGHDNLYWYRRVMGKEIKFLLHFVKESKQDESGMPNNRFLAERTGGTYSTLKVQPAELEDSGVYFCASSDRDLMNTEAFFGQGTRLTVV.

This chain connects TRBV7-6 to TRBJ2-5; weak D call: TRBD2 (6 bases). The germline V gene has CDR1 SGHVS and CDR2 FNYEAQ. With 5 bases removed from V and 0 bases from J, the gap between germline ends came to 10 bases. This CDR3 is built from 14 residues. The DNA for the CDR3 is TGTGCCAGCAGCCTAATAGCGGACCAAGAGACCCAGTACTTC. Amino acid sequence: CASSLIADQETQYF.

This chain connects TRBV9 to TRBJ2-1; 13 positions match TRBD2. This CDR3 has 17 residues. Germline CDR1 reads SGDLS; CDR2 reads YYNGEE. The junction had 8 bases not matched to a gene; V was cut back by 4 bases and J by 4 bases. The CDR3 DNA reads TGTGCCAGCAGCCCGGTCCGGACTAGCGGGGGTTACAATGAGCAGTTCTTC. It codes for CASSPVRTSGGYNEQFF. Looking up the rest from reference TRBV9 and TRBJ2-1 gives the full variable domain: DSGVTQTPKHLITATGQRVTLRCSPRSGDLSVYWYQQSLDQGLQFLIQYYNGEERAKGNILERFSAQQFPDLHSELNLSSLELGDSALYFCASSPVRTSGGYNEQFFGPGTRLTVL.

CDR3 residues: CASNTILVDEQFF. The CDR3 DNA reads as TGTGCCAGCAATACGATTTTGGTGGATGAGCAGTTCTTC. V is TRBV5-5 and J is TRBJ2-1; D not certain. In germline, CDR1 is SGHKS, CDR2 YYEKEE (reference sequence). The V end was cut by 6 bases, the J end by 8 bases, with 15 bases between. This CDR3 is 13 amino acids long.

The chain links TRBV6-5 to TRBJ1-4; 9 bases are a match to TRBD1. CDR1 is MNHEY and CDR2 is SVGAGI in the germline V gene. The ends lost 4 bases at V and 7 bases at J; junction bases unmatched: 7. The CDR3 loop spans 15 amino acids. CDR3 protein: CASSSPGQGREKLFF. CDR3 nucleotide sequence: TGTGCCAGCAGTTCCCCGGGACAGGGACGTGAAAAACTGTTTTTT.

The gene calls are TRBV6-1 and TRBJ2-7; TRBD1 matches at 9 bases. In germline, CDR1 is MNHNS, CDR2 SASEGT. Unmatched junction bases numbered 5, after V lost 6 bases and J lost 2 bases. The CDR3 covers 14 residues. The CDR3 region has the DNA TGTGCCAGCAGCAGGGACAGGGTGGCCTACGAGCAGTACTTC. This gives the protein CASSRDRVAYEQYF.

The gene calls are TRBV15 and TRBJ2-1, with unresolved D. Germline V gives CDR1 LNHNV, CDR2 YYDKDF (reference sequence). V was clipped by 0 bases and J by 10 bases, with 7 bases between them. The CDR3 length is 12 residues. The CDR3 DNA reads TGTGCCACCAGCAGAGATCTCCGAGAGCAGTTCTTC. Protein: CATSRDLREQFF.